This T cell receptor (beta chain) was documented in a study of cytomegalovirus exposure and HLA in healthy donors. Study as a whole: There were under 140 million unique TCR beta sequences, drawn from roughly 200 million T cells, in an earlier analysis. A data release that came early held about 89 million unique TCRs from HLA-typed donors.

60 Vbeta and 13 Jbeta primers were used in PCR. Profiled with immunoSEQ multiplex PCR; TCRdb holds only in-frame clones, not every one. The sample consists of about 140,000 clones, roughly 77% of them appearing once. Details on this clone: Its antigen remains unknown.

The study's findings and limits: The study designated roughly 150 TCR beta chains cytomegalovirus-associated. TCR beta V- and J-gene trimming, according to a later analysis, was linked to a missense DCLRE1C variant.

From germline, CDR1 is SNHLY and CDR2 FYNNEI. Trimming shortened V by 8 bases and J by 10 bases, and 24 bases separated the two germline ends. The length of the CDR3 is 14 residues. The chain combines TRBV2 with TRBJ2-7, with a tentative D call TRBD1 (6 bases). The TCR was taken from a man aged 40-50 years in good health and CMV-seronegative. Specimen: PBMCs. The CDR3 nucleotides are TGTGCCAGCGACCTTTACGGCGGTGGGGGCCCACAGTACTTC. It codes for CASDLYGGGGPQYF.